This T cell receptor beta chain was sequenced in a study of early T cells in non-severe SARS-CoV-2 infection. Study summary: From unsorted whole blood, bulk RNA was sequenced, and the chains remained unpaired.

This clonotype was picked up many times. As yet, its antigen is unknown. J lost 3 bases, V lost 1 base, and 4 bases had no gene match. Germline V gene data show CDR1 as DFQATT and CDR2 as SNEGSKA (reference sequence). This CDR3 comprises 14 residues. Unique molecular identifiers were attached to individual cDNA molecules. TCRdb re-derived calls from the 5' RACE reads in MiXCR, one entry per CDR3 protein. This table has about 40,000 distinct CDR3 sequences, roughly 5% appearing once. Study observations and caveats: Clonotype matching in VDJdb favored anti-spike CD8 responses and did not capture private and CD4 specificities.

The sequencing sample was made of whole blood. The rearrangement uses TRBV20-1 and TRBJ1-2; 8 bases line up with TRBD1. The TCR sequence derives from an adult who was a healthcare worker with PCR-confirmed SARS-CoV-2 infection or an uninfected control (not recorded which). CDR3 bases: TGCAGTGCTAGAGGGACAGGGTTGTACTATGGCTACACCTTC. Translated: CSARGTGLYYGYTF.